Described below is a single T cell receptor beta chain sequence and its context. This entry belongs to a study of cytomegalovirus exposure and HLA in healthy donors. There are 16 residues in the CDR3. V lost 3 bases, J lost 3 bases, and 9 bases stayed unmatched. The germline CDR1 and CDR2 sequences are KGHSH and LQKENI. The protocol was immunoSEQ multiplex PCR, while the TCRdb copy is restricted to in-frame clones and leaves out a portion. Of almost 200,000 clones in the sample, around 80% were seen once. The chain has TRBV18 and TRBJ2-7; 9 bases are shared with TRBD1. What was sequenced was PBMCs. The receptor was isolated from a woman under 40 in good health and CMV-seronegative. Written as DNA, the CDR3 is TGTGCCAGCTCACCGCCCACCGGGACAGGGTTCTACGAGCAGTACTTC. Translating gives CASSPPTGTGFYEQYF.